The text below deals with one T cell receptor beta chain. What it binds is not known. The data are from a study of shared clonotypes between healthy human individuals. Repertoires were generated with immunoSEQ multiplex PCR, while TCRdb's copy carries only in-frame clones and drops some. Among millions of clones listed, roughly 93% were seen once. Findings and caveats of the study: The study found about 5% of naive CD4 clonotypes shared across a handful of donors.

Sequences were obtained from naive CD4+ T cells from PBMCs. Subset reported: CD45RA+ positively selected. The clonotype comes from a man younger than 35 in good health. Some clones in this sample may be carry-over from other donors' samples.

The DNA of the CDR3 is TGTGCCAGCAGCCCCCGACGGATAGGAGAGACCCAGTACTTC. Protein sequence: CASSPRRIGETQYF. The V gene is TRBV14, the J gene TRBJ2-5; D unclear. Germline CDR1 SGHDN, CDR2 FVKESK. There are 14 residues in the CDR3. The V end lost 4 bases, the J end lost 4 bases, and 13 bases lay between the germline ends.